This is a list of T cell receptor beta chains from one sample in a study. TCRdb ran MiXCR on the RT-PCR reads and lists one entry per CDR3 protein. This sample has about 680,000 distinct CDR3 sequences, with 13% to 15% found just once. The sample comprised memory CD4+ T cells from blood. Receptors originate from a female donor in good health, serving as a healthy control. Each CDR3 is given with its conserved first and last residue. Rows give clone size only sometimes, using once, few, many, or a class for an expanded clone.

V gene	J gene	clone size	CDR3 protein
TRBV28	TRBJ2-5	few	CASSSGDRQETQYF
TRBV24-1	TRBJ2-1	-	CATSGGQGMTTNEQFF
TRBV5-1	TRBJ1-4	-	CASSLRAEGNEKLFF
TRBV6-6	TRBJ2-5	-	CASSYSLGQDQETQYF
TRBV30	TRBJ1-4	-	CAWRKLWGTNEKLFF
TRBV29-1	TRBJ1-2	few	CSVLGQGLYGYTF
TRBV7-8	TRBJ1-1	once	CASYVALNTEAFF
TRBV7-9	TRBJ1-5	-	CASSLADTVQHF
TRBV5-5	TRBJ1-2	-	CASSSLTGGGYGYTF
TRBV7-2	TRBJ2-3	-	CASSFDSGLYNEQYF
TRBV20-1	TRBJ2-5	few	CSARDLGLGEAMETQYF
TRBV9	TRBJ2-4	-	CASSVTGTGNIQYF
TRBV6-5	TRBJ1-2	many	CASSSQGSYRGYTF
TRBV6-5	TRBJ1-1	many	CASSYGGVAFF
TRBV6-5	TRBJ2-7	-	CASSPGGASFPYEQYF
TRBV28	TRBJ2-7	-	CASKTGTASYEQYF
TRBV6-1	TRBJ1-5	-	CASSPLPNNQPQHF
TRBV20-1	TRBJ2-7	-	CGALLAGGIYEQYF
TRBV7-2	TRBJ1-2	few	CASSTGGTGYYGYTF
TRBV20-1	TRBJ1-3	few	CSAEGGQDGNTIYF
TRBV20-1	TRBJ2-2	-	CSARDPRTSGSTGELFF
TRBV10-3	TRBJ1-2	few	CAIAAGGSNYGYTF
TRBV5-6	TRBJ1-2	many	CASSLIGGVYGYTF
TRBV10-3	TRBJ2-1	many	CAISELVAGPYNEQFF
TRBV12-3/TRBV12-4	TRBJ2-7	many	CASSLRRGTTAEYF
TRBV3-1	TRBJ2-7	few	CASSQGFGSNYEQYF
TRBV10-3	TRBJ2-3	many	CAISGRPDSGGDTQYF
TRBV18	TRBJ2-2	-	CASSPTGTALGDTGELFF
TRBV9	TRBJ1-1	-	CASSVGGDRATEAFF
TRBV20-1	TRBJ1-2	many	CSARLYGDYGYTF
TRBV9	TRBJ1-2	-	CASSVAGGGGGGYGYTF
TRBV7-9	TRBJ2-2	-	CASSLAIGTGELFF
TRBV5-1	TRBJ2-1	many	CASSGHSYNEQFF
TRBV10-3	TRBJ1-2	many	CAISEGPSGYTF
TRBV4-1	TRBJ2-5	-	CASSQDHGQQETQYF
TRBV30	TRBJ2-5	few	CAWSVGGGQETQYF
TRBV5-1	TRBJ2-7	-	CASSTAGGSSYEQYF
TRBV6-5	TRBJ1-1	-	CASSYGIGGESEAFF
TRBV12-3/TRBV12-4	TRBJ1-2	many	CASSLTASYGYTF
TRBV6-1	TRBJ2-3	many	CASELTTDTQYF
TRBV7-2	TRBJ2-3	few	CASSSSHRDTQYF
TRBV7-3	TRBJ2-1	-	CASSSSGTFDNEQFF
TRBV24-1	TRBJ2-2	-	CATQGGTANTGELFF
TRBV4-2	TRBJ2-2	-	CASSQDTQGANTGELFF
TRBV24-1	TRBJ2-3	few	CATSEFTGTQQDTQYF
TRBV6-1	TRBJ1-4	few	CASRKRQNEKLFF